This section outlines one T cell receptor beta chain sequence together with its context. No antigen is known for it. One base away there is no much larger clone; base qualities are not given. The data are from a study of OX40 agonist ivuxolimab in advanced cancers. Notes on the research overall: The costimulatory receptor OX40 (CD134) was targeted by ivuxolimab, a fully human IgG2 agonistic monoclonal antibody. Partial responses occurred in three dose-escalation patients, of whom one had hepatocellular carcinoma and two had cutaneous melanoma. Prior anti-PD-1, anti-PD-L1 or anti-CTLA-4 therapy was permitted, and roughly two fifths of dose-escalation patients had received checkpoint inhibitors. Peripheral TCRbeta sequencing aimed to test whether ivuxolimab altered TCR sequence diversity and caused clonal T-cell expansion. Intravenous ivuxolimab was administered to patients every 2 weeks at six dose levels: 0.01, 0.1, 0.3, 1.5, 3 and 10 mg/kg. Of the 50 or so patients in dose escalation, about 19 had hepatocellular carcinoma, around 15 had melanoma, 9 had renal cell carcinoma and 9 had head and neck cancer. The paper covers the monotherapy dose-escalation part of the phase I ivuxolimab trial, which included N ≈ 52 patients. In the dose-escalation cohort, about four fifths of patients were male, and the mean age was 60 years with a range of roughly 20 to 80. Overall study results and their limits: In the 0.1-3.0 mg/kg groups, partial responders were among the patients with the lowest normalized peripheral clonal expansion, particularly in CD8+ T cells. Low levels of normalized T-cell clonal expansion were also seen in some nonresponding patients. After ivuxolimab, more expanded clones were found on average in CD8+ T cells than in CD4+ T cells. Clonal expansion of both CD4+ and CD8+ blood T cells was observed from baseline to week 6 at doses 0.1 to 3.0 mg/kg. The antigen specificity of the clonally expanded peripheral T cells was not determined.

Patients with a history of autoimmune disease or receiving systemic immunosuppression were excluded from the trial. Peripheral blood for TCR sequencing was drawn from every dose cohort at baseline, at cycle 4 day 1 and at cycle 7 day 1. Samples came from an open-label, multicenter, first-in-human phase I dose-escalation trial of ivuxolimab. The trial enrolled adults with locally advanced or metastatic head and neck squamous cell, hepatocellular, melanoma or renal cell carcinoma. Before TCR sequencing, CD4+ T cells and CD8+ T cells from peripheral blood were sorted into separate populations. For sequencing of the TCRbeta CDR3 region, genomic DNA was extracted from the sorted cells. TCRbeta CDR3 regions were sequenced using the immunoSEQ Assay. The table was pulled from immuneACCESS by TCRdb, which kept in-frame rearrangements only. Such tables lose some clones; where checked, under half of the loss comes from unresolved V genes, and the rest has no known cause. The sample profile shows 50,000 or so clones; 80% to 85% of them were found once. Approximately 4.5% of the sample lies in the top ten.

Deletion took 2 bases off V and 0 bases off J, with a span of 13 bases between the germline ends. The CDR3 has 16 amino acids, counting the end cysteine and phenylalanine. The CDR3 DNA has 48 bases and is translated from base 1. Based on the germline V gene, the CDR1 and CDR2 sequences are SGDLS and YYNGEE. The TCR originated in an adult with an advanced solid tumor such as melanoma, head and neck, liver or kidney cancer. Sequences were derived from CD4+ or CD8+ T cells sorted from blood, sampled in a trial of the OX40 agonist ivuxolimab. In this chain, TRBV9 is recombined with TRBJ2-3, and the D gene may be TRBD2, 6 bases matching. CDR3 sequence: CASSVDVGSSTDTQYF. The nucleotides are TGTGCCAGCAGCGTCGACGTCGGGAGTAGCACAGATACGCAGTATTTT.